The 26 T cell receptor beta chains below were found in one sample sequenced in a study of T cell clonotyping in hematopoietic cell transplantation. The sample's time point: recipient sample about 28 days before transplant, after cytoreduction. Repertoires were generated with immunoSEQ multiplex PCR, while TCRdb's copy carries only in-frame clones and drops some. The sample contains some 13,000 clones, approximately 88% of which appear only once. The source material was peripheral blood mononuclear cells, sampled before stem cell transplant. The receptors come from a man in his 60s with acute myeloid leukemia. Some clones in this sample may be carry-over from other donors' samples.

The chain uses TRBV6-1 and TRBJ1-2; TRBD1 matches 8 bases. The V and J ends lost 2 bases and 6 bases, in that order; junction bases with no gene match: 8. CDR1 is MNHNS and CDR2 is SASEGT in the germline V gene. This CDR3 contains 15 residues. The CDR3 sequence: CASSESRGQMDGYTF. The CDR3 bases are TGTGCCAGCAGTGAAAGCAGGGGGCAAATGGATGGCTACACCTTC.

Regarding this clone: The junction shows a germline mismatch at one end, possibly a read error. The chain links TRBV19 to TRBJ2-2; D is perhaps TRBD2 (6 bases). Germline V gene data show CDR1 as LNHDA and CDR2 as SQIVND (reference sequence). This CDR3 has 12 amino acids. The CDR3 coding sequence is TGTGCCAGTAGGATAGGAGGGGGGGAGCTGTTTTTT. Its translation is CASRIGGGELFF.

The V gene is TRBV7-8, the J gene TRBJ2-3, with 7 bases fitting TRBD2. The CDR3 covers 18 residues. With V trimmed by 3 bases and J by 0 bases, 12 bases remained unmatched. CDR1 and CDR2 from the germline V gene are SGHVS and FQNEAQ. The DNA for the CDR3 is TGTGCCAGCAGCTTGACCACCGAAGCGGGATCTAGCACAGATACGCAGTATTTT. Its translation: CASSLTTEAGSSTDTQYF.

There are a few counts of this clone. The rearrangement uses TRBV4-2 and TRBJ1-2, with D tentatively TRBD1 (5 bases). V gave up 4 bases and J gave up 2 bases, with 14 bases separating them. CDR1 LGHNA and CDR2 YNFKEQ come from the germline V gene. The CDR3 contains 15 residues. CDR3 nucleotides: TGTGCCAGCAGCCCCACGGGGGGGATAAACTATGGCTACACCTTC. Amino acid sequence: CASSPTGGINYGYTF.

This chain joins TRBV29-1 and TRBJ2-5; maybe TRBD2 (7 bases). The CDR3 consists of 12 residues. Between the trimmed V and J ends, which lost 8 bases and 4 bases, there was a span of 14 bases. Per the germline V gene, CDR1 is SQVTM and CDR2 is ANQGSEA. For the CDR3, the DNA is TGCAGCACCGCGGGGGCAGGAGAGACCCAGTACTTC. This sequence encodes CSTAGAGETQYF.

The chain links TRBV5-6 to TRBJ2-1; D unclear. Germline-derived CDR1 and CDR2 are SGHDT and YYEEEE. CDR3 length: 13 amino acids. The V end was cut by 0 bases, the J end by 5 bases, with 6 bases between. CDR3 coding DNA: TGTGCCAGCAGCTTGGTAATGGACAATGAGCAGTTCTTC. Translated, it gives CASSLVMDNEQFF.

This chain joins TRBV2 and TRBJ2-7; no clear D. The CDR3 has 14 amino acids. Germline assignment: CDR1 SNHLY and CDR2 FYNNEI. V was cut by 6 bases and J by 7 bases, with 19 bases left in between. The CDR3: CASRDRPVYGEQYF. The CDR3 region has the DNA TGTGCCAGCAGGGACCGGCCGGTCTATGGGGAGCAGTACTTC. The variable domain in full, completed from reference TRBV2 and TRBJ2-7, reads EPEVTQTPSHQVTQMGQEVILRCVPISNHLYFYWYRQILGQKVEFLVSFYNNEISEKSEIFDDQFSVERPDGSNFTLKIRSTKLEDSAMYFCASRDRPVYGEQYFGPGTRLTVT.

On this clone itself: An end of the junction does not agree with germline; a read error may underlie this. The chain joins TRBV13 to TRBJ2-3; 12 bases align to TRBD2. CDR3 length: 16 amino acids. CDR1 is PRHDT and CDR2 is FYEKMQ in the germline V gene (reference sequence). The CDR3 nucleotides are TGTGCCAGCAGCTCGTCTAGCGGGGGGGCCACAGATGCGCAGTATTTT. It encodes CASSSSSGGATDAQYF. Full variable domain (rest looked up from reference TRBV13 and TRBJ2-3): AAGVIQSPRHLIKEKRETATLKCYPIPRHDTVYWYQQGPGQDPQFLISFYEKMQSDKGSIPDRFSAQQFSDYHSELNMSSLELGDSALYFCASSSSSGGATDAQYFGPGTRLTVL.

This clone has only a few counts. Here the CDR3 reads CAISEFPGGQTSDEQFF. The CDR3, as DNA: TGTGCCATCAGTGAGTTTCCAGGGGGGCAGACTAGCGATGAGCAGTTCTTC. This chain connects TRBV10-3 to TRBJ2-1; possibly TRBD2 for D (8 bases). Looked up from germline, CDR1 is ENHRY and CDR2 is SYGVKD. The V end lost 1 base, the J end lost 8 bases, and 21 bases lay between the germline ends. The CDR3 loop spans 17 amino acids.

The rearrangement links TRBV13 to TRBJ2-7, with unresolved D. The V gene's germline CDR1 is PRHDT and CDR2 FYEKMQ (reference sequence). The CDR3 contains 13 residues. Trimming stripped 2 bases from V and 1 base from J, with 6 bases between. CDR3 in DNA: TGTGCCAGCAGCTTATTAGGATCCTACGAGCAGTACTTC. It specifies CASSLLGSYEQYF.

The rearrangement joins TRBV5-5 to TRBJ1-2, with 8 bases that match TRBD1. After removal of 0 bases from V and 5 bases from J, the junction contained 6 bases not matched to a gene. The CDR3 covers 15 residues. From germline, CDR1 is SGHKS and CDR2 YYEKEE (reference sequence). CDR3 DNA: TGTGCCAGCAGCTTGGCACGGACAGGGCCTTATGGCTACACCTTC. Translating gives CASSLARTGPYGYTF. Filled out from reference TRBV5-5 and TRBJ1-2, the complete variable domain reads DAGVTQSPTHLIKTRGQQVTLRCSPISGHKSVSWYQQVLGQGPQFIFQYYEKEERGRGNFPDRFSARQFPNYSSELNVNALLLGDSALYLCASSLARTGPYGYTFGSGTRLTVV.

The genes are TRBV18 and TRBJ1-1; 8 nucleotides agree with TRBD1. There are 14 residues in the CDR3. From germline, CDR1 is KGHSH and CDR2 LQKENI. V trimming: 5 bases; J trimming: 2 bases; junction bases outside the gene matches: 4. The CDR3 nucleotides are TGTGCCAGCTCAGGACAGGGAACAAACACTGAAGCTTTCTTT. Amino acid sequence: CASSGQGTNTEAFF. Together with reference TRBV18 and TRBJ1-1, the CDR3 gives the full variable domain: NAGVMQNPRHLVRRRGQEARLRCSPMKGHSHVYWYRQLPEEGLKFMVYLQKENIIDESGMPKERFSAEFPKEGPSILRIQQVVRGDSAAYFCASSGQGTNTEAFFGQGTRLTVV.

The chain is built from TRBV5-1 and TRBJ2-7; 9 bases fit TRBD1. Germline trimming cut 4 bases from V and 1 base from J; bases unmatched to any gene: 6. Germline CDR1 reads SGHRS; CDR2 reads YFSETQ. The CDR3 has 15 residues. CDR3 nucleotides: TGCGCCAGCAGCGATCTGGACAGGGGATCCTACGAGCAGTACTTC. Translation: CASSDLDRGSYEQYF.

This sequence joins TRBV6-5 and TRBJ1-2; D is possibly TRBD1 (5 bases). V shed 0 bases and J shed 6 bases, with 14 bases lying between them. The CDR3 is 15 amino acids. The germline V gene has CDR1 MNHEY and CDR2 SVGAGI. The CDR3 is CASSYSLTAGDGYTF. CDR3 DNA sequence: TGTGCCAGCAGTTACTCCCTTACGGCGGGGGATGGCTACACCTTC.

This clone came up once. J is TRBJ1-1 and V is TRBV28; 9 bases are a match to TRBD1. Per the germline V gene, CDR1 is MDHEN and CDR2 is SYDVKM. CDR3 length: 16 amino acids. V lost 4 bases to trimming and J lost 4 bases; unmatched junction nucleotides: 10. The CDR3 sequence: CASSSTEGTGLTEAFF. The CDR3 bases are TGTGCCAGCAGTTCAACCGAAGGGACAGGGCTCACTGAAGCTTTCTTT.

This chain uses TRBV5-1 with TRBJ2-7, with D perhaps matching TRBD1 (6 bases). Germline CDR1 is SGHRS and CDR2 is YFSETQ. Trimming pared 3 bases from V and 10 bases from J, leaving 11 bases between. This CDR3 is 11 amino acids long. CDR3 nucleotide sequence: TGCGCCAGCAGCTCCCAGGGGATACAGTACTTC. It codes for CASSSQGIQYF.

This clone is termed medium-sized. This chain links TRBV6-5 with TRBJ1-1; D perhaps matches TRBD1 (6 bases). The CDR3 spans 13 residues. The V end lost 0 bases, the J end lost 6 bases, and 8 bases lay between the germline ends. CDR1 is MNHEY and CDR2 is SVGAGI in the germline V gene. The CDR3 loop reads CASSYSRGAEAFF. In DNA form, the CDR3 reads TGTGCCAGCAGTTACTCGAGGGGGGCTGAAGCTTTCTTT.

This chain joins TRBV5-1 and TRBJ1-5; D unresolved. This CDR3 has 13 amino acids. Germline loops: CDR1 SGHRS, CDR2 YFSETQ. Trimming pared 2 bases from V and 4 bases from J, leaving 7 bases between. DNA for the CDR3: TGCGCCAGCAGCTTCGGACGGAATCAGCCCCAGCATTTT. Translated: CASSFGRNQPQHF.

The chain combines TRBV11-1 with TRBJ2-5; D remains unclear. The CDR3 length is 12 residues. V was shortened by 4 bases and J by 5 bases, with 8 bases between the two germline ends. Germline V gene data show CDR1 as SGHAT and CDR2 as FQDESV (reference sequence). CDR3 loop: CASSSNRETQYF. DNA of the CDR3: TGTGCCAGCAGCTCAAATAGGGAGACCCAGTACTTC. The full variable domain, its missing parts supplied by reference TRBV11-1 and TRBJ2-5, is EAEVAQSPRYKITEKSQAVAFWCDPISGHATLYWYRQILGQGPELLVQFQDESVVDDSQLPKDRFSAERLKGVDSTLKIQPAELGDSAMYLCASSSNRETQYFGPGTRLLVL.

A single count supports this clone. This rearrangement joins TRBV12-5 to TRBJ2-6, with D perhaps being TRBD1 or TRBD2 (5 bases each). This CDR3 region has 18 residues. The germline gives CDR1 LGHNT, CDR2 FRNRAP. V was trimmed by 5 bases and J by 5 bases, leaving 22 bases between them. The CDR3 DNA is TGTGCTAGTGGTGGGACGCATGCAGGACAAAGTCGGGCCAACGTCCTGACTTTC. Its translation: CASGGTHAGQSRANVLTF.

The chain recombines TRBV6-1 with TRBJ1-5; D is uncertain. The ends were cut back, 4 bases at V and 4 bases at J, with 5 bases in the middle. Germline CDR1 MNHNS, CDR2 SASEGT. The CDR3 covers 12 residues. The CDR3 is CASSGGNQPQHF. CDR3 nucleotide sequence: TGTGCCAGCAGTGGTGGGAATCAGCCCCAGCATTTT.

The rearrangement joins TRBV4-3 to TRBJ2-1; no definite D call. The CDR3 covers 13 residues. Germline V lookup: CDR1 LGHNA, CDR2 YSLEER. Trimming stripped 0 bases from V and 5 bases from J, with 5 bases between. This CDR3 is CASSQDTDNEQFF. Written as DNA, the CDR3 is TGCGCCAGCAGCCAAGATACGGACAATGAGCAGTTCTTC.

The chain has TRBV5-1 and TRBJ2-7; 8 nucleotides align to TRBD2. The trim removed 0 bases at V and 5 bases at J, leaving 7 bases unmatched. Germline CDR1 reads SGHRS; CDR2 reads YFSETQ. The CDR3 totals 15 residues. The CDR3 protein is CASSLVIGGADEQYF. The CDR3 DNA reads TGCGCCAGCAGCTTGGTCATCGGGGGGGCAGACGAGCAGTACTTC.

The J gene is TRBJ1-4, the V gene TRBV5-4; 7 nucleotides align to TRBD1. The CDR3 spans 14 residues. Germline values: CDR1 SGHNT, CDR2 YYREEE (reference sequence). V was pared by 4 bases and J by 7 bases, with 7 bases of the junction left unmatched. The CDR3 sequence is CASSPTGQSEKLFF. DNA of the CDR3: TGTGCCAGCAGCCCGACAGGGCAAAGTGAAAAACTGTTTTTT. Using reference TRBV5-4 and TRBJ1-4 for the parts outside the CDR3, the full variable domain is ETGVTQSPTHLIKTRGQQVTLRCSSQSGHNTVSWYQQALGQGPQFIFQYYREEENGRGNFPPRFSGLQFPNYSSELNVNALELDDSALYLCASSPTGQSEKLFFGSGTQLSVL.

The V call is TRBV25-1, the J call TRBJ1-1; a possible D gene is TRBD1 (6 bases). Germline-derived CDR1 and CDR2 are MGHDK and SYGVNS. CDR3 length: 12 residues. Trimming removed 7 bases at V and 4 bases at J, with 10 bases between. The CDR3 coding sequence is TGTGCCAGCAAGAGGGGGGTCACTGAAGCTTTCTTT. It translates to CASKRGVTEAFF.

The sample holds one count of this clone. This chain joins TRBV14 and TRBJ1-1, with TRBD1 matching over 7 bases. Germline loops: CDR1 SGHDN, CDR2 FVKESK. The CDR3 is 14 amino acids. Germline trimming cut 4 bases from V and 3 bases from J; bases unmatched to any gene: 5. Here the CDR3 DNA reads TGTGCCAGCAGCCTTTTACAGGGGTACACTGAAGCTTTCTTT. As protein: CASSLLQGYTEAFF.